The 30 T cell receptor beta chains presented below share a single source sample, sequenced in a study of cytomegalovirus exposure and HLA in healthy donors. 13 Jbeta primers and 60 Vbeta primers were used for the PCR. Assay used: immunoSEQ multiplex PCR; TCRdb lists only in-frame clones, some missing. Of some 150,000 clones listed, approximately 82% are singletons. The sequencing sample was made of PBMCs. The receptors derive from a man aged 40-50 years in good health and CMV-seronegative.

Only a few counts were recorded for this clone. The J gene is TRBJ2-2, the V gene TRBV6-5; 8 bases map to TRBD1. The V gene's germline CDR1 is MNHEY and CDR2 SVGAGI. CDR3 length: 14 amino acids. J gave up 6 bases and V 2 bases, and 2 bases lay outside the gene matches. In nucleotides, the CDR3 is TGTGCCAGCAGTTACCGGGACAGGCCCGGGGAGCTGTTTTTT. It translates to CASSYRDRPGELFF.

V usage is TRBV7-8 and J usage is TRBJ2-1, with D hard to call. Trimming shortened V by 0 bases and J by 5 bases, and 11 bases separated the two germline ends. The CDR3 has 15 amino acids. Germline V gene sequence: CDR1 SGHVS, CDR2 FQNEAQ. In DNA, the CDR3 is TGTGCCAGCAGCTTAGCTCTTTGGCAGAACAATGAGCAGTTCTTC. Amino acid sequence: CASSLALWQNNEQFF.

In its sample, this clone was seen a few times. The chain combines TRBV15 with TRBJ2-7; TRBD1 agrees at 9 bases. The CDR3 extends over 15 amino acids. The germline V gene encodes CDR1 LNHNV and CDR2 YYDKDF (reference sequence). The V and J ends lost 1 base and 6 bases, in that order; junction bases with no gene match: 7. In DNA form, the CDR3 reads TGTGCCACCAGCAGAGGCCGCGGGACAGGGAGCGAGCAGTACTTC. This sequence encodes CATSRGRGTGSEQYF.

The chain employs TRBV5-4 and TRBJ2-2, with TRBD2 matching 8 bases. Germline CDR1 and CDR2: SGHNT and YYREEE (reference sequence). This CDR3 has 19 residues. With V trimmed by 4 bases and J by 5 bases, 19 bases remained unmatched. DNA for the CDR3: TGTGCCAGCAGCCCCGCCCCCCCGGGTCGGGGGGGCGGTACCGGGGAGCTGTTTTTT. This translates into CASSPAPPGRGGGTGELFF.

J is TRBJ1-2 and V is TRBV6-5; 8 bases line up with TRBD1. CDR3 length equals 15 residues. Germline V CDR1 and CDR2: MNHEY, SVGAGI. Unmatched junction bases numbered 10, after V lost 0 bases and J lost 10 bases. CDR3 amino acids: CASSYSNTGGIVYTF. In DNA form, the CDR3 reads TGTGCCAGCAGTTACTCGAATACAGGGGGGATCGTCTACACCTTC.

The chain links TRBV29-1 to TRBJ2-5; TRBD2 might be the D (6 bases). The CDR3 has 13 residues. In germline, CDR1 is SQVTM, CDR2 ANQGSEA. The V end was cut by 4 bases, the J end by 3 bases, with 12 bases between. The CDR3 spells CSVVPGDEETQYF. The CDR3 DNA sequence: TGCAGCGTTGTGCCGGGGGACGAAGAGACCCAGTACTTC.

The chain is built from TRBV5-1 and TRBJ2-5; the match to TRBD1 covers 10 bases. Trimming at V came to 4 bases and at J to 7 bases, leaving 4 bases not matched to a gene. From germline, CDR1 is SGHRS and CDR2 YFSETQ. The CDR3 is 13 amino acids. The CDR3: CASSLGDRGTQYF. DNA of the CDR3: TGCGCCAGCAGCCTGGGGGACAGGGGGACCCAGTACTTC.

This clone was counted between two and nine times. This chain links TRBV11-2 with TRBJ2-7; D ambiguous. Trimming stripped 1 base from V and 6 bases from J, with 7 bases between. This CDR3 comprises 12 residues. From germline, CDR1 is SGHAT and CDR2 FQNNGV. This CDR3 is CASSLVSGEQYF. The CDR3 coding sequence is TGTGCCAGCAGCTTAGTCTCGGGCGAGCAGTACTTC.

The chain couples TRBV19 to TRBJ2-2, with 12 bases that match TRBD2. This CDR3 is built from 15 residues. V was clipped by 4 bases and J by 9 bases; unmatched bases: 6. Germline V gene data show CDR1 as LNHDA and CDR2 as SQIVND (reference sequence). CDR3 residues: CASSKASGGVRELFF. The CDR3 DNA is TGTGCCAGTAGTAAGGCTAGCGGGGGGGTTCGGGAGCTGTTTTTT.

The chain employs TRBV18 and TRBJ2-7; 8 bases map to TRBD1. The CDR3 covers 15 residues. Per germline, CDR1 KGHSH and CDR2 LQKENI. Trimming cost V 2 bases and J 2 bases; bases outside gene matches: 5. CDR3 in DNA: TGTGCCAGCTCACCATCAGGGGGCCGAGCCTACGAGCAGTACTTC. This translates into CASSPSGGRAYEQYF. The full variable domain, its missing parts supplied by reference TRBV18 and TRBJ2-7, is NAGVMQNPRHLVRRRGQEARLRCSPMKGHSHVYWYRQLPEEGLKFMVYLQKENIIDESGMPKERFSAEFPKEGPSILRIQQVVRGDSAAYFCASSPSGGRAYEQYFGPGTRLTVT.

The V call is TRBV19, the J call TRBJ1-5, with no clear D. The germline V gene encodes CDR1 LNHDA and CDR2 SQIVND (reference sequence). The germline V and J ends were trimmed by 5 bases and 0 bases, with 17 bases remaining between them. The CDR3 length is 17 residues. CDR3 sequence: CASSGAPTEYSNQPQHF. CDR3 in DNA: TGTGCCAGTAGTGGAGCCCCGACGGAGTATAGCAATCAGCCCCAGCATTTT.

This chain connects TRBV6-5 to TRBJ2-1, with TRBD1 matching 7 bases. Germline-derived CDR1 and CDR2 are MNHEY and SVGAGI. This CDR3 contains 13 residues. V dropped 6 bases and J dropped 10; count of bases not matched to a gene: 9. CDR3 amino acids: CASRKPGGEEQFF. Here the CDR3 DNA reads TGTGCCAGCAGGAAACCAGGGGGTGAGGAGCAGTTCTTC.

This chain links TRBV2 with TRBJ1-5; D is unclear. CDR3 length: 13 amino acids. V lost 6 bases and J lost 0, with 6 bases in between. Per the germline V gene, CDR1 is SNHLY and CDR2 is FYNNEI. In nucleotides, the CDR3 is TGTGCCAGCAGGGCAGTTAGCAATCAGCCCCAGCATTTT. Encoded protein: CASRAVSNQPQHF.

This chain connects TRBV28 to TRBJ2-7; 8 nucleotides agree with TRBD2. With V trimmed by 3 bases and J by 2 bases, 3 bases remained unmatched. The CDR3 covers 14 residues. The V gene's germline CDR1 is MDHEN and CDR2 SYDVKM. The CDR3 DNA reads as TGTGCCAGCAGTTTTAGCGGGGAGACCTACGAGCAGTACTTC. It encodes CASSFSGETYEQYF. Variable domain in full (rest from reference TRBV28 and TRBJ2-7): DVKVTQSSRYLVKRTGEKVFLECVQDMDHENMFWYRQDPGLGLRLIYFSYDVKMKEKGDIPEGYSVSREKKERFSLILESASTNQTSMYLCASSFSGETYEQYFGPGTRLTVT.

The CDR3 DNA is TGTGCCAGCAGTGAATGGGGCAGGGGGTCCCCTGGGGCCAACGTCCTGACTTTC. Its protein is CASSEWGRGSPGANVLTF. The V and J genes are TRBV6-1 and TRBJ2-6; 7 bases are shared with TRBD1. V shed 2 bases, J shed 2 bases, and the junction held 9 bases outside the gene matches. The CDR3 runs 18 residues. Germline values: CDR1 MNHNS, CDR2 SASEGT.

The CDR3 loop is CASRATGGDQPQHF. The CDR3 bases are TGTGCCAGCAGGGCTACAGGGGGCGATCAGCCCCAGCATTTT. The J gene is TRBJ1-5, the V gene TRBV7-2, with 9 bases aligning to TRBD1. Losses at the gene ends were 6 bases for V and 5 bases for J; bases not matched to a gene: 5. Germline values: CDR1 SGHTA, CDR2 FQGNSA. CDR3 length: 14 residues.

This clone appeared a single time. This chain connects TRBV11-2 to TRBJ2-2; D might be TRBD1 (6 bases). The CDR3 length is 15 residues. Germline loops: CDR1 SGHAT, CDR2 FQNNGV. With 5 bases removed from V and 0 bases from J, the gap between germline ends came to 10 bases. This CDR3 reads CASSPGTTNTGELFF. The CDR3 region has the DNA TGTGCCAGCAGCCCCGGGACAACGAACACCGGGGAGCTGTTTTTT.

The chain uses TRBV18 and TRBJ1-2, with 9 bases aligning to TRBD1. The ends lost 1 base at V and 1 base at J; junction bases unmatched: 13. Germline CDR1 and CDR2: KGHSH and LQKENI. The CDR3 is made up of 19 amino acids. CDR3 bases: TGTGCCAGCTCACCACTTACCCTAAGGACAGGGGATTATAACTATGGCTACACCTTC. It translates to CASSPLTLRTGDYNYGYTF.

CDR3 sequence (DNA): TGTGCCAGCAGCTGGGCAGGGGGGCGAAACACCGGGGAGCTGTTTTTT. Translated: CASSWAGGRNTGELFF. The chain carries TRBV5-6 and TRBJ2-2, with D possibly TRBD1 on 7 matching bases. Germline assignment: CDR1 SGHDT and CDR2 YYEEEE. Trimming pared 3 bases from V and 2 bases from J, leaving 14 bases between. The CDR3 consists of 16 residues.

This clone was counted a few times. CDR3 sequence (DNA): TGTGCCAGCAGCTTGGTGAGCACTGAAGCTTTCTTT. This gives the protein CASSLVSTEAFF. The chain carries TRBV5-8 and TRBJ1-1; no reliable D call. CDR1 and CDR2 from the germline V gene are SGHTS and YDEGEE. The germline V and J ends were trimmed by 0 bases and 4 bases, with 4 bases remaining between them. This CDR3 region has 12 residues.

This clone has a handful of counts. The J gene is TRBJ1-1, the V gene TRBV27, with D possibly matching TRBD1 (6 bases). Germline values: CDR1 MNHEY, CDR2 SMNVEV (reference sequence). This CDR3 has 15 residues. With 3 bases removed from V and 9 bases from J, the gap between germline ends came to 20 bases. This CDR3 reads CASSFDPSLGAQAFF. CDR3 DNA: TGTGCCAGCAGTTTCGACCCCAGTTTGGGGGCGCAAGCTTTCTTT.

The rearrangement joins TRBV6-4 to TRBJ2-1; 12 positions match TRBD2. The germline gives CDR1 MRHNA, CDR2 SNTAGT. This CDR3 has 15 amino acids. V lost 6 bases to trimming and J lost 4 bases; unmatched junction nucleotides: 4. CDR3 DNA: TGTGCCAGCAGCCCACTAGCGGGGGGATACAATGAGCAGTTCTTC. This codes for CASSPLAGGYNEQFF.

DNA of the CDR3: TGCGCCAGCAGCTCTGGGACAGAGAGTTCTGGTGGCTACACCTTC. Its translation is CASSSGTESSGGYTF. This chain links TRBV5-1 with TRBJ1-2, with 7 bases aligning to TRBD1. The germline gives CDR1 SGHRS, CDR2 YFSETQ. Germline trimming cut 3 bases from V and 7 bases from J; bases unmatched to any gene: 12. The CDR3 spans 15 residues.

The CDR3 coding sequence is TGTGCCAGCAGCGCCCCCCGGACAGGGGTCCCCTACGAGCAGTACTTC. Residues: CASSAPRTGVPYEQYF. The gene calls are TRBV9 and TRBJ2-7; the match to TRBD1 covers 9 bases. Germline V gives CDR1 SGDLS, CDR2 YYNGEE. V shed 3 bases, J shed 2 bases, and the junction held 9 bases outside the gene matches. The CDR3 contains 16 residues.

This chain joins TRBV27 and TRBJ2-7; perhaps TRBD1 as D (6 bases). CDR3 size: 14 residues. Trimming cost V 3 bases and J 2 bases, with 11 bases left between them. Germline CDR1 MNHEY, CDR2 SMNVEV (reference sequence). The DNA for the CDR3 is TGTGCCAGCAGTTTTCAGGGGCAAGCCTACGAGCAGTACTTC. Translated, it gives CASSFQGQAYEQYF.

V and J are TRBV2 and TRBJ1-5, with D tentatively TRBD1 (6 bases). Germline CDR1 is SNHLY and CDR2 is FYNNEI. V lost 5 bases to trimming and J lost 4 bases, with 15 bases between them. The CDR3 spans 15 residues. The CDR3 DNA sequence: TGTGCCAGCAGTCGGGCAGGGACATTAAATCAGCCCCAGCATTTT. Encoded protein: CASSRAGTLNQPQHF.

The rearrangement joins TRBV6-1 to TRBJ2-7; 8 bases align to TRBD1. Germline-derived CDR1 and CDR2 are MNHNS and SASEGT. Trimming removed 5 bases from V and 2 bases from J; junction bases left unmatched: 8. The CDR3 is made up of 15 amino acids. As DNA, the CDR3 is TGTGCCAGCAGTCACCCAACAGGGGGAACCTACGAGCAGTACTTC. This translates into CASSHPTGGTYEQYF.

This chain joins TRBV15 and TRBJ1-1, with a weak D call TRBD1 (5 bases). This CDR3 region has 16 residues. V was shortened by 1 base and J by 1 base, with 13 bases between the two germline ends. Germline V gives CDR1 LNHNV, CDR2 YYDKDF (reference sequence). The CDR3 DNA reads TGTGCCACCAGCAGAGGGACACCCAGCCCGAACACTGAAGCTTTCTTT. Amino acid sequence: CATSRGTPSPNTEAFF.

The rearrangement links TRBV27 to TRBJ2-7; D is unclear. The CDR3 has 12 amino acids. Deletions cut 8 bases from V and 7 bases from J, with 15 bases between. Germline loops: CDR1 MNHEY, CDR2 SMNVEV (reference sequence). The CDR3 loop reads CASGLPRWEQYF. In DNA form, the CDR3 reads TGTGCCAGCGGGCTTCCCCGGTGGGAGCAGTACTTC.

This sequence joins TRBV4-3 and TRBJ2-5; possible D gene TRBD1, 6 bases. The J call is doubtful: the DNA matches TRBJ2-7 better. The CDR3 is 15 amino acids. Germline V gene data show CDR1 as LGHNA and CDR2 as YSLEER. CDR3 sequence: CASSQDRVGGYEQYF. CDR3 DNA sequence: TGCGCCAGCAGCCAAGATCGGGTAGGGGGATACGAGCAGTACTTC.